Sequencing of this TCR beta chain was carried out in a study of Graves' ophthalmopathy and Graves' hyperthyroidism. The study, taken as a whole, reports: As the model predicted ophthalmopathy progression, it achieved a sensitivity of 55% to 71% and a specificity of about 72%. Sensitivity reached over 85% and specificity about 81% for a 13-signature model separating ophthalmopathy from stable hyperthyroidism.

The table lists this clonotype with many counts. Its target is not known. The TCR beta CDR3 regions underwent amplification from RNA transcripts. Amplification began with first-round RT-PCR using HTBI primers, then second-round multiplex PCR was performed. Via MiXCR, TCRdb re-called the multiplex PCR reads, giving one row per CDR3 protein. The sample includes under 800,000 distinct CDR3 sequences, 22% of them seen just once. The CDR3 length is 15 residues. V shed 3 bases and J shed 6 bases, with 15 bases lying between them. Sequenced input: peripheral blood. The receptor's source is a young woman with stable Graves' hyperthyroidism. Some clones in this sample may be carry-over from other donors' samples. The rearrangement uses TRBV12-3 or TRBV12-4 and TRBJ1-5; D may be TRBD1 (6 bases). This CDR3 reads CASSFRAGEGQPQHF. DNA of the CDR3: TGTGCCAGCAGTTTTAGGGCAGGGGAAGGTCAGCCCCAGCATTTT.